Listed here are 8 T cell receptor beta chains from one sample, sequenced in a study of STAT5B mutations in CD4+ large granular lymphocyte leukemia (dated by TCRdb to 2021 to 2024). Library preparation used the immunoSEQ multiplex PCR assay. Not all clones reach the TCRdb copy of this immuneACCESS table, which keeps in-frame sequences only. Checked studies attribute under half of the gap to unresolved V genes and leave the rest unexplained. The sample yields tens of thousands of clones; roughly 80% were counted once. The ten top clones hold under 4.5% of the sample. Input material: CD4+ T cells from blood buffy coats. The receptor set was obtained from a human donor in good health.

V usage is TRBV7-9 and J usage is TRBJ2-7; perhaps D is TRBD1 or TRBD2 (5 bases each). CDR1 is SEHNR and CDR2 is FQNEAQ in the germline V gene (reference sequence). Trimming took off 1 base at V and 3 bases at J, with 7 bases between the two ends. This CDR3 has 13 residues. The chain's CDR3 is CASSLGGYYEQYF. DNA for the CDR3: TGTGCCAGCAGCTTAGGGGGGTACTACGAGCAGTACTTC.

The chain has TRBV28 and TRBJ1-2, with 7 bases fitting TRBD1. The CDR3 covers 17 residues. CDR1 is MDHEN, CDR2 SYDVKM, per germline. V dropped 1 base and J dropped 2; count of bases not matched to a gene: 10. The CDR3 loop is CASSLLYGTARNYGYTF. DNA for the CDR3: TGTGCCAGCAGTTTATTATACGGGACAGCCAGAAACTATGGCTACACCTTC.

The gene calls are TRBV5-1 and TRBJ2-3, with 8 bases lining up with TRBD2. The CDR3 covers 16 residues. Germline V gene lookup returns CDR1 SGHRS and CDR2 YFSETQ. V gave up 3 bases and J gave up 0 bases; unmatched junction bases: 6. The chain's CDR3 is CASSSGGAESTDTQYF. Here the CDR3 DNA reads TGCGCCAGCAGCTCGGGGGGGGCAGAAAGCACAGATACGCAGTATTTT.

Note on this clone: In the same sample, other DNA sequences code for this CDR3. V usage is TRBV27 and J usage is TRBJ2-1; D uncertain. Germline V CDR1 and CDR2: MNHEY, SMNVEV (reference sequence). V was cut by 4 bases and J by 2 bases, with 6 bases left in between. This CDR3 is built from 13 residues. The CDR3 loop reads CASSSDPYNEQFF. The CDR3 DNA reads TGTGCCAGCAGTTCCGACCCCTACAATGAGCAGTTCTTC.

The chain recombines TRBV7-2 with TRBJ2-7; D unclear. Trimming shortened V by 0 bases and J by 1 base, and 7 bases separated the two germline ends. Per the germline V gene, CDR1 is SGHTA and CDR2 is FQGNSA. The CDR3 spans 14 residues. The chain's CDR3 is CASSLATASYEQYF. Written as DNA, the CDR3 is TGTGCCAGCAGCTTAGCCACAGCGTCCTACGAGCAGTACTTC.

The chain carries TRBV4-1 and TRBJ1-6, with D possibly being TRBD1 (5 bases). V lost 6 bases to trimming and J lost 2 bases, with 14 bases between them. The CDR3 is 16 amino acids. Germline V gene sequence: CDR1 MGHRA, CDR2 YSYEKL. CDR3 in DNA: TGCGCCAGCAGTCTCTTGGGGGAGGCCTATAATTCACCCCTCCACTTT. Its translation is CASSLLGEAYNSPLHF.

The chain carries TRBV10-3 and TRBJ2-7, with no clear D. From germline, CDR1 is ENHRY and CDR2 SYGVKD. Trimming took 3 bases from V and 1 from J, leaving 16 bases between them. The CDR3 has 16 residues. The CDR3, as DNA: TGTGCCATCAGTGAATCCAACGCCTCCGGGTCCTACGAGCAGTACTTC. It translates to CAISESNASGSYEQYF.

This clone was counted only a few times. V is TRBV11-2 and J is TRBJ1-1; D unresolved. Germline V gene lookup returns CDR1 SGHAT and CDR2 FQNNGV. The germline V and J ends were trimmed by 1 base and 5 bases, with 8 bases remaining between them. CDR3 length: 13 amino acids. Here the CDR3 DNA reads TGTGCCAGCAGCTTAGCCTTTCGAACTGAAGCTTTCTTT. This gives the protein CASSLAFRTEAFF.